The rows below give T cell receptor beta chains drawn from one sample of a study of blood T cell repertoires in COVID-19. The table came from immunoSEQ multiplex PCR; TCRdb's copy has only in-frame clones and leaves some out. The sample includes approximately 210,000 clones, more than 75% of them seen just once. Sequenced material: peripheral blood. Receptor source: a woman aged 40-49 years with acute or convalescent COVID-19. The CDR3 runs from the conserved cysteine through the conserved F or W. D genes are given only for firm matches. Only part of the rows carry a size: once, few, many, or a class if the clone is expanded.

NA | TRBJ2-3 | 12 | TRBV29-1 | NA | TGCAGCGTTGAGGAGGGAACAGATACGCAGTATTTT | CSVEEGTDTQYF
NA | TRBJ2-7 | 14 | TRBV5-8 | NA | TGTGCCAGCAGCCCTCAGGTAAACCCCTACGAGCAGTACTTC | CASSPQVNPYEQYF
NA | TRBJ2-7 | 13 | TRBV4-1 | NA | TGCGCCAGCAGCCGCGGGGATCCCTACGAGCAGTACTTC | CASSRGDPYEQYF
NA | TRBJ2-3 | 15 | TRBV7-3 | TRBD2 | TGTGCCAGCAGCCGACGCAGCGGGGGTTTAGATACGCAGTATTTT | CASSRRSGGLDTQYF
NA | TRBJ1-2 | 16 | TRBV6-2/TRBV6-3 | NA | TGTGCCAGCAGCCGGCTCCGGGAGAAATTAAACTATGGCTACACCTTC | CASSRLREKLNYGYTF
NA | TRBJ2-4 | 16 | TRBV14 | TRBD1 | TGTGCCAGCAGCCTTAAACCGGGACAGGGAAAAAACATTCAGTACTTC | CASSLKPGQGKNIQYF
NA | TRBJ2-7 | 13 | TRBV19 | NA | TGTGCCAGTAGTATAAGACTGAAGGACGAGCAGTACTTC | CASSIRLKDEQYF
few | TRBJ2-3 | 16 | TRBV9 | TRBD2 | TGTGCCAGCAGCGTAGCTAGCGGGGGAGGCACAGATACGCAGTATTTT | CASSVASGGGTDTQYF
NA | TRBJ2-3 | 13 | TRBV12-3/TRBV12-4 | NA | TGTGCCAGCAGTTGGGCCTTAACAGATACGCAGTATTTT | CASSWALTDTQYF
NA | TRBJ2-1 | 13 | TRBV2 | NA | TGTGCCAGCAGTGCCATAACACGGGACAAGCAGTTCTTC | CASSAITRDKQFF
NA | TRBJ2-7 | 13 | TRBV5-6 | NA | TGTGCCAGCAGCCCGACGAGGTCGGGGGAGCAGTACTTC | CASSPTRSGEQYF
NA | TRBJ1-1 | 17 | TRBV6-2/TRBV6-3 | NA | TGTGCCAGCAGTTACGCCCTTTTCCGGCAGGGGAGCACTGAAGCTTTCTTT | CASSYALFRQGSTEAFF
NA | TRBJ2-1 | 17 | TRBV7-6 | TRBD2 | TGTGCCAGCAGCCCGACCGGGACTAGCGGGAGGTCGGGTGAGCAGTTCTTC | CASSPTGTSGRSGEQFF
NA | TRBJ2-1 | 19 | TRBV7-8 | TRBD2 | TGTGCCAGCAGCCCCGAGACTAGCGGGAGGCCGCTATCCTACAATGAGCAGTTCTTC | CASSPETSGRPLSYNEQFF
NA | TRBJ1-6 | 14 | TRBV2 | TRBD1 | TGTGCCAGCAGAGGGACAGGGCCCAATTCACCCCTCCACTTT | CASRGTGPNSPLHF
NA | TRBJ1-1 | 14 | TRBV6-5 | NA | TGTGCCAGCAATAAGGACATCGGCCGGACTGAAGCTTTCTTT | CASNKDIGRTEAFF
NA | TRBJ2-7 | 12 | TRBV6-9 | NA | TGTGCCAGCAGTTATTCCTATTACGAGCAGTACTTC | CASSYSYYEQYF
NA | TRBJ2-1 | 13 | TRBV12-3/TRBV12-4 | NA | TGTGCCAGCAGCCTGGACTGGTCCAGTGAGCAGTTCTTC | CASSLDWSSEQFF
few | TRBJ1-1 | 15 | TRBV18 | NA | TGTGCCAGCTCACCAGGAGGACGGATGAACACTGAAGCTTTCTTT | CASSPGGRMNTEAFF
NA | TRBJ2-3 | 14 | TRBV5-1 | NA | TGCGCCAGCAGCCTAGGACAGAGCACAGATACGCAGTATTTT | CASSLGQSTDTQYF
NA | TRBJ1-3 | 13 | TRBV10-2 | NA | TGCGCCAGCATAGGGGGCTCTGGAAACACCATATATTTT | CASIGGSGNTIYF
NA | TRBJ1-1 | 14 | TRBV25-1 | NA | TGTGCCAGCAGTGAGGGTTTCCGGGACACTGAAGCTTTCTTT | CASSEGFRDTEAFF
NA | TRBJ2-1 | 16 | TRBV7-3 | NA | TGTGCCAGCAGCCAGTCGGGGGACCCCCTTTACAATGAGCAGTTCTTC | CASSQSGDPLYNEQFF
NA | TRBJ1-2 | 14 | TRBV3-1/TRBV3-2 | NA | TGTGCCAGCAGCCAGTCCGGAGCGGCGGGGGGCTACACCTTC | CASSQSGAAGGYTF
NA | TRBJ2-2 | 15 | TRBV7-2 | TRBD1 | TGTGCCAGCAATGGACAGGGGTTAAACACCGGGGAGCTGTTTTTT | CASNGQGLNTGELFF
NA | TRBJ1-2 | 11 | TRBV20-1 | NA | TGCAGTGCCCGCGAGGCCTATGGCTACACCTTC | CSAREAYGYTF